This TCR beta chain came from a study of OX40 agonist ivuxolimab in advanced cancers. The wider study: Three partial responders included one hepatocellular carcinoma patient and two cutaneous melanoma patients. Regarding the study as a whole: Not determined was the antigen specificity of the expanded peripheral T cells.

Sequencing used immunoSEQ multiplex PCR; TCRdb keeps in-frame clones, though not all of them. Found here are tens of thousands of clones, approximately 80% of them singletons; the top ten hold roughly 4.6%. Germline V lookup: CDR1 SGHVS, CDR2 FQNEAQ. CDR3 size: 13 residues. V lost 4 bases to trimming and J lost 4 bases, with 8 bases between them. A note on this clone: Its antigen is not known.

The material was CD4+ or CD8+ T cells sorted from blood, obtained in a trial of the OX40 agonist ivuxolimab. The genes are TRBV7-8 and TRBJ1-3; D remains ambiguous. This receptor was obtained from an adult with an advanced solid tumor such as melanoma, head and neck, liver or kidney cancer. CDR3 bases: TGTGCCAGCAGCTCCAGGATGGGAAACACCATATATTTT. The encoded protein is CASSSRMGNTIYF. The full variable domain, its missing parts supplied by reference TRBV7-8 and TRBJ1-3, is GAGVSQSPRYKVAKRGQDVALRCDPISGHVSLFWYQQALGQGPEFLTYFQNEAQLDKSGLPSDRFFAERPEGSVSTLKIQRTQQEDSAVYLCASSSRMGNTIYFGEGSWLTVV.